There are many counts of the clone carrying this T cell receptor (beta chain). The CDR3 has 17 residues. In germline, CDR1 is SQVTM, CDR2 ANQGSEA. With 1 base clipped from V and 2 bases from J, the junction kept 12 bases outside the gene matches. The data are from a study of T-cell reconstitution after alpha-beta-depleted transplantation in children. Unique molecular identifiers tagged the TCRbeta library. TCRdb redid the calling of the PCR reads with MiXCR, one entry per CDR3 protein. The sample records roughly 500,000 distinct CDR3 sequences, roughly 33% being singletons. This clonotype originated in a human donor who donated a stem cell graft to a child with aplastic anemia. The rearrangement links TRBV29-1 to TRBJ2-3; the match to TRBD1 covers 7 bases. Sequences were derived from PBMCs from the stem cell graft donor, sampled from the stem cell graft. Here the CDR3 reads CSVEVPDQGVITDTQYF. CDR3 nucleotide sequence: TGCAGCGTTGAAGTCCCTGATCAGGGGGTTATCACAGATACGCAGTATTTT.